A selection of T cell receptor beta chains follows, all from one sample in a study of cytomegalovirus exposure and HLA in healthy donors. Assay used: immunoSEQ multiplex PCR; TCRdb lists only in-frame clones, some missing. Here the sample spans roughly 180,000 clones, under 80% being singletons. The sequenced material came from PBMCs. The origin of the receptors is a woman in her thirties in good health and CMV-seropositive. The CDR3 runs from the conserved cysteine through the conserved F or W. Each record gives: J gene, clone size, D gene, V gene, CDR3 protein, CDR3 DNA. The D gene is left open where the match is weak. Size tells how often a clone was seen (once, few, many) or the class of an expanded clone, and some rows leave it out.

TRBJ2-2,NA,NA,TRBV27,CASMGPNTGELFF,TGTGCCAGCATGGGCCCGAACACCGGGGAGCTGTTTTTT
TRBJ2-1,NA,NA,TRBV11-1,CASSLQQGNEQFF,TGTGCCAGCAGCTTACAACAGGGCAATGAGCAGTTCTTC
TRBJ2-3,NA,NA,TRBV2,CASSRPGSTDTQYF,TGTGCCAGCAGTCGGCCAGGAAGCACAGATACGCAGTATTTT
TRBJ1-2,NA,TRBD1,TRBV15,CATSRVDRGGGYTF,TGTGCCACCAGCAGAGTCGACAGGGGCGGAGGCTACACCTTC
TRBJ1-1,NA,TRBD1,TRBV18,CASSPRRGEAFF,TGTGCCAGCTCACCACGCAGGGGGGAAGCTTTCTTT
TRBJ2-4,NA,TRBD1,TRBV2,CASSVSGQGGPKNIQYF,TGTGCCAGCAGTGTGAGTGGACAGGGCGGGCCCAAAAACATTCAGTACTTC
TRBJ2-7,NA,NA,TRBV5-5,CASSTRGGHEQYF,TGTGCCAGCAGCACGAGGGGGGGTCACGAGCAGTACTTC
TRBJ1-3,NA,NA,TRBV29-1,CSVEVRGSSGNTIYF,TGCAGCGTTGAAGTTCGGGGAAGCTCTGGAAACACCATATATTTT
TRBJ2-4,NA,NA,TRBV6-5,CASSRGGVAKNSQYF,TGTGCCAGCAGCCGAGGGGGGGTGGCCAAAAACAGTCAGTACTTC
TRBJ2-4,NA,TRBD1,TRBV19,CASSTGGLAKNIQYF,TGTGCCAGTAGTACAGGGGGCCTAGCCAAAAACATTCAGTACTTC
TRBJ2-1,NA,NA,TRBV2,CASSGQLDNEQFF,TGTGCCAGCAGTGGTCAACTAGACAATGAGCAGTTCTTC
TRBJ2-7,NA,NA,TRBV7-9,CASSKGGGGEQYF,TGTGCCAGCAGCAAAGGGGGGGGTGGCGAGCAGTACTTC
TRBJ1-3,few,NA,TRBV28,CASRGQKGNTIYF,TGTGCCAGCAGAGGACAGAAAGGAAACACCATATATTTT
TRBJ2-7,NA,NA,TRBV28,CASSDGYEQYF,TGTGCCAGCAGTGACGGGTACGAGCAGTACTTC
TRBJ2-3,NA,TRBD1,TRBV7-9,CASSSGTGADTQYF,TGTGCCAGCAGCTCCGGGACAGGGGCAGATACGCAGTATTTT